This entry describes one T cell receptor (beta chain). Antigen specificity is unknown. 13 Jbeta primers and 60 Vbeta primers were used for the PCR. Clones were read by immunoSEQ multiplex PCR, and TCRdb kept only the in-frame ones, dropping some. The sample has a few hundred thousand clones, roughly 80% seen once; the top ten hold 2.5% to 3.5%. J gave up 1 base and V 7 bases, and 7 bases lay outside the gene matches. The length of the CDR3 is 14 residues. From germline, CDR1 is SQVTM and CDR2 ANQGSEA. This sample stems from a study of cytomegalovirus exposure and HLA in healthy donors. Study-level results: A later analysis, which compared TCR beta chains of equal frequency, found the HLA-associated ones more clonally expanded. It was assumed in the presence/absence analyses that sequencing depth was roughly uniform across donors. Usually a TCR sequence was rare, but some public TCRs were found in many donors.

The sample consisted of PBMCs. The clonotype was recovered from a man aged 30 to 45 in good health and CMV-seronegative. The chain links TRBV29-1 to TRBJ2-7; 10 positions agree with TRBD1. Here the CDR3 DNA reads TGCAGCGCTACGGGGGACAGGGGTTCCTACGAGCAGTACTTC. It is translated as CSATGDRGSYEQYF.